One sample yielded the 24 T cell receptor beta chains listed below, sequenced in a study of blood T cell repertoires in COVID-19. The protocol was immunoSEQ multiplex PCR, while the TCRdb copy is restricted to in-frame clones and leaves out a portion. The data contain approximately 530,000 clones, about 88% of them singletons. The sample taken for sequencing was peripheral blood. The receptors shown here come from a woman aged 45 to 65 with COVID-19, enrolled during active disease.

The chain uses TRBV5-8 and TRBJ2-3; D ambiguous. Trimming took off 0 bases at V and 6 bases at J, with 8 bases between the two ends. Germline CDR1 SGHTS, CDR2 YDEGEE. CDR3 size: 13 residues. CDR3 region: CASSLDLRDTQYF. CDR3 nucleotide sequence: TGTGCCAGCAGCTTGGACCTCCGGGATACGCAGTATTTT.

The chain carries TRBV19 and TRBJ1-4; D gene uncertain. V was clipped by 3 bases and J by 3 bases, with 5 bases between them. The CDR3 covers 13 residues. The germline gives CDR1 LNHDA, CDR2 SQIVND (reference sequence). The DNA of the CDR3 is TGTGCCAGTAGTATGGCACCTAATGAAAAACTGTTTTTT. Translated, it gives CASSMAPNEKLFF.

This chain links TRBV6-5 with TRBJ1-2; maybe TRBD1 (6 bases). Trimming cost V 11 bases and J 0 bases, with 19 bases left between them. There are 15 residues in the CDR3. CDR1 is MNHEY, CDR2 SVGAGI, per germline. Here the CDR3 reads CAGTDSGLANYGYTF. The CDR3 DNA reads TGTGCCGGGACGGACAGCGGCTTAGCTAACTATGGCTACACCTTC.

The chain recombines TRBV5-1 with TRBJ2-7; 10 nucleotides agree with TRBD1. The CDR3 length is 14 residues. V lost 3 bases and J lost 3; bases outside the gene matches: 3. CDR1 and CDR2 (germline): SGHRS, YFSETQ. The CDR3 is CASSSGTGDYEQYF. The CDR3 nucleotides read TGCGCCAGCAGCTCCGGGACAGGGGACTACGAGCAGTACTTC.

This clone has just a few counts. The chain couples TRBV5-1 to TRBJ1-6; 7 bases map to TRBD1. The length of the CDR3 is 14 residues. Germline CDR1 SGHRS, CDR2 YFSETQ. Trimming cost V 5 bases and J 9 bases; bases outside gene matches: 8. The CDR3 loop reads CASRTGDEASPLHF. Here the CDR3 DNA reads TGCGCCAGCAGAACAGGGGACGAGGCTTCACCCCTCCACTTT.

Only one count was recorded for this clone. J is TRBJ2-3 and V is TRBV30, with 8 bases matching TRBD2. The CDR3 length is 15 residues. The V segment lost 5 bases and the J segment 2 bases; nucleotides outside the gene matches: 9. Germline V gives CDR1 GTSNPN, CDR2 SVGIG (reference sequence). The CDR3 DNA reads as TGTGCCTGGGTCCCCCCAGCGGGGGTCACAGATACGCAGTATTTT. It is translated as CAWVPPAGVTDTQYF.

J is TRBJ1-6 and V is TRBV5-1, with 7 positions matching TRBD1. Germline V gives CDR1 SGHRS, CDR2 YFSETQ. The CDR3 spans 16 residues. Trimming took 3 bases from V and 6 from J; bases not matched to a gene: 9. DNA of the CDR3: TGCGCCAGCAGCTGGGACAGACAGGGTGGTAATTCACCCCTCCACTTT. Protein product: CASSWDRQGGNSPLHF. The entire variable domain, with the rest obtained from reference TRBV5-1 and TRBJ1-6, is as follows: KAGVTQTPRYLIKTRGQQVTLSCSPISGHRSVSWYQQTPGQGLQFLFEYFSETQRNKGNFPGRFSGRQFSNSRSEMNVSTLELGDSALYLCASSWDRQGGNSPLHFGNGTRLTVT.

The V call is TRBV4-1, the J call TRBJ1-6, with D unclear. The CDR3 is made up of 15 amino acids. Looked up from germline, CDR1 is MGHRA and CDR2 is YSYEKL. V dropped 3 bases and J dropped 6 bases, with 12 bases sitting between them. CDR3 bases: TGCGCCAGCAGCCAGGCCCAGGCGACTAATTCACCCCTCCACTTT. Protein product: CASSQAQATNSPLHF.

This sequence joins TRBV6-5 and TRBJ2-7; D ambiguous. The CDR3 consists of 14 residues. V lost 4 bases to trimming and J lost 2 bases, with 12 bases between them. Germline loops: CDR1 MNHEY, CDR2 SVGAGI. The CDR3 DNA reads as TGTGCCAGCAGTTTAGGTAAACAGACCTACGAGCAGTACTTC. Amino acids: CASSLGKQTYEQYF.

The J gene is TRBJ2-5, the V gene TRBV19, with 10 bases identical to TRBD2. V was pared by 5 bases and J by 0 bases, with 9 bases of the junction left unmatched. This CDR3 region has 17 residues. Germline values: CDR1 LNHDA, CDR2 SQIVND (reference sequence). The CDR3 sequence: CASSEGVTSGDQETQYF. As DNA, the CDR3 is TGTGCCAGTAGTGAGGGGGTAACTAGCGGGGACCAAGAGACCCAGTACTTC.

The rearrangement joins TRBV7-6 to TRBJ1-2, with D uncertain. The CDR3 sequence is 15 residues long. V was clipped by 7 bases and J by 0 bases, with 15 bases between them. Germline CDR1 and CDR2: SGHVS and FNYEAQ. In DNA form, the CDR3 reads TGTGCCAGCACCCCCAACGACCTAGCTAACTATGGCTACACCTTC. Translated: CASTPNDLANYGYTF.

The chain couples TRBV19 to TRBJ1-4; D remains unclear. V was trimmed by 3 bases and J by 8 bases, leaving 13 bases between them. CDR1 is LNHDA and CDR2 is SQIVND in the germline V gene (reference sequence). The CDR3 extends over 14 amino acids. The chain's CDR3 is CASSIRRRGEKLFF. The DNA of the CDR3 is TGTGCCAGTAGTATCAGAAGGAGAGGGGAAAAACTGTTTTTT.

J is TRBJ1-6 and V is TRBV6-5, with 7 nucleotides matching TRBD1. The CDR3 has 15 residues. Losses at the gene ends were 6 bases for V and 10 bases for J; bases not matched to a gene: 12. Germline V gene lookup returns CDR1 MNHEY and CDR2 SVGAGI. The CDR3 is CASSSRIDRDSPLHF. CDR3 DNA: TGTGCCAGCAGCTCTCGGATAGACAGGGACTCACCCCTCCACTTT.

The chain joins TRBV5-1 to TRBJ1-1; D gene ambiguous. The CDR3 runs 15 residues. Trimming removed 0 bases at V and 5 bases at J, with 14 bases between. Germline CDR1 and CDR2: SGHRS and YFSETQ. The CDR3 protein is CASSLEAAPGTEAFF. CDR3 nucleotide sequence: TGCGCCAGCAGCTTGGAGGCTGCTCCCGGGACTGAAGCTTTCTTT.

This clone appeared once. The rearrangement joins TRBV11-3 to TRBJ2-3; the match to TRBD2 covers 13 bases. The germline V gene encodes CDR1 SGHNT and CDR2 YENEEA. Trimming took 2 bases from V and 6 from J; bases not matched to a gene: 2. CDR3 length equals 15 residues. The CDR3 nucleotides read TGTGCCAGCAGCTTAACTAGCGGGGGGGCCGATACGCAGTATTTT. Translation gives CASSLTSGGADTQYF.

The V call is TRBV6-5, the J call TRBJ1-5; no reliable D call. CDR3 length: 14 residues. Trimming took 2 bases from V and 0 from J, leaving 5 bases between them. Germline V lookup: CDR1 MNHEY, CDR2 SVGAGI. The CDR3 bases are TGTGCCAGCAGTTACCGGGATAGCAATCAGCCCCAGCATTTT. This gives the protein CASSYRDSNQPQHF.

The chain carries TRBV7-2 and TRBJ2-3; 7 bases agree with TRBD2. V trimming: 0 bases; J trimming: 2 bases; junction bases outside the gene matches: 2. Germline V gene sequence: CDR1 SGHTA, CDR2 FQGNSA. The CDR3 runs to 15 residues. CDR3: CASSLASGHTDTQYF. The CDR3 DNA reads TGTGCCAGCAGCTTAGCTAGCGGGCACACAGATACGCAGTATTTT.

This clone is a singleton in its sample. The CDR3 DNA reads TGTGCCAGCAGCGTGTGGACAGGGGGCTCCTATCTTTCGGTCGACGAGCAGTACTTC. Protein product: CASSVWTGGSYLSVDEQYF. The J gene is TRBJ2-7, the V gene TRBV5-4; 11 bases match TRBD1. The CDR3 is made up of 19 amino acids. Germline assignment: CDR1 SGHNT and CDR2 YYREEE (reference sequence). V gave up 4 bases and J gave up 5 bases; unmatched junction bases: 20.

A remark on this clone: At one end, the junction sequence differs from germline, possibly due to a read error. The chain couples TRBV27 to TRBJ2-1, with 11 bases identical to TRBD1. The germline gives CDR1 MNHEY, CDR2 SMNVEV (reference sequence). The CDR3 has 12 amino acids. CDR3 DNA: TGTGCCAGCAGTTTAATCGGACAGGGGGCGATCTTC. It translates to CASSLIGQGAIF.

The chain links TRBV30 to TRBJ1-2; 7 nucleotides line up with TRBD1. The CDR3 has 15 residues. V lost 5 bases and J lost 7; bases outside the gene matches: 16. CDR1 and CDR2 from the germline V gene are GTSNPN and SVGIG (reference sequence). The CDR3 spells CAWQTPTGNLGGYTF. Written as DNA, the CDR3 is TGTGCCTGGCAAACCCCGACAGGGAATCTCGGTGGCTACACCTTC.

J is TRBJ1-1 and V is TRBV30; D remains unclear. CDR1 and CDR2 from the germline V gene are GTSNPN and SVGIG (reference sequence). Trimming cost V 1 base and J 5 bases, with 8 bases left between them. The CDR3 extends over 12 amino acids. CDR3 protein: CAWSGLQTEAFF. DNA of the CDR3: TGTGCCTGGAGTGGGTTACAGACTGAAGCTTTCTTT.

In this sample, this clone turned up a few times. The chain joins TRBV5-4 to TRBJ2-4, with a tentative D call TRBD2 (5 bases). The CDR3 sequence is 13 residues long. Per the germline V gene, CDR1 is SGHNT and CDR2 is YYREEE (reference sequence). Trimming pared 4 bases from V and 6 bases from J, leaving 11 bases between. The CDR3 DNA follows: TGTGCCAGCAGCCCTCGGGAAGGAAACATTCAGTACTTC. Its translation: CASSPREGNIQYF.

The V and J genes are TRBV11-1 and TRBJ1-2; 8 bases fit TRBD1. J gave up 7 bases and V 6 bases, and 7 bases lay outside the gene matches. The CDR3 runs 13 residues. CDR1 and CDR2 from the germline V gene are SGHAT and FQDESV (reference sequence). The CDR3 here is CASSSGRGLGYTF. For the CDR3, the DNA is TGTGCCAGCAGTAGCGGCAGGGGGCTTGGCTACACCTTC.

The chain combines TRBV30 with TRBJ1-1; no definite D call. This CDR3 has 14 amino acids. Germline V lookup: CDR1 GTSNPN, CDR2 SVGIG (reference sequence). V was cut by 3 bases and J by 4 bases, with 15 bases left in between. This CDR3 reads CAWREKLGGTEAFF. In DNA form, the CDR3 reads TGTGCCTGGAGAGAAAAACTCGGAGGCACTGAAGCTTTCTTT.